The 17 T cell receptor beta chains given below trace back to one sample, sequenced in a study of blood T cell repertoires in COVID-19. Clones were read by immunoSEQ multiplex PCR, and TCRdb kept only the in-frame ones, dropping some. The table has around 250,000 clones, approximately 84% seen once. Specimen: PBMCs or T cells enriched from blood (not recorded which). The source is a man aged 35 to 55 who had recovered from COVID-19.

The chain is built from TRBV4-3 and TRBJ2-3; D remains unclear. From germline, CDR1 is LGHNA and CDR2 YSLEER. The length of the CDR3 is 15 residues. V was cut by 1 base and J by 1 base, with 9 bases left in between. Here the CDR3 DNA reads TGCGCCAGCAGCCAAGTCCAGACTGGCACAGATACGCAGTATTTT. Amino acid sequence: CASSQVQTGTDTQYF.

The table lists this clone with a count of one. V usage is TRBV21-1 and J usage is TRBJ1-5; whether TRBD1, the table's D call, matches the DNA was not checked. TRBV21-1 represents a pseudogene. The CDR3 sequence is 11 residues long. This chain's CDR3 is CASSQGQPQHF. For the CDR3, the DNA is TGTGCCAGCTCCCAGGGTCAGCCCCAGCATTTT.

V is TRBV6-4 and J is TRBJ1-1; D is ambiguous. V lost 4 bases, J lost 5 bases, and 20 bases lay in between. CDR3 length: 16 amino acids. Germline V gives CDR1 MRHNA, CDR2 SNTAGT. The CDR3 region is CASSAPISEEETEAFF. As DNA, the CDR3 is TGTGCCAGCAGTGCCCCAATATCGGAGGAGGAGACTGAAGCTTTCTTT.

V is TRBV4-2 and J is TRBJ1-5; D is unclear. Germline-derived CDR1 and CDR2 are LGHNA and YNFKEQ. The CDR3 consists of 15 residues. Trimming stripped 0 bases from V and 4 bases from J, with 10 bases between. DNA of the CDR3: TGTGCCAGCAGCCAAGACCAAAGAGGGAATCAGCCCCAGCATTTT. It encodes CASSQDQRGNQPQHF.

The genes are TRBV4-1 and TRBJ2-7; TRBD1 is a possible D gene (6 bases). Germline V gene lookup returns CDR1 MGHRA and CDR2 YSYEKL. The CDR3 is 15 residues long. With 2 bases removed from V and 3 bases from J, the gap between germline ends came to 14 bases. In DNA, the CDR3 is TGCGCCAGCAGCCAACGGGACATTAGTCTCTACGAGCAGTACTTC. It specifies CASSQRDISLYEQYF.

The rearrangement links TRBV2 to TRBJ2-5; 8 nucleotides agree with TRBD2. The CDR3 covers 15 residues. Germline V gene sequence: CDR1 SNHLY, CDR2 FYNNEI. V lost 6 bases, J lost 2 bases, and 8 bases stayed unmatched. CDR3 sequence: CASRGPGGIQETQYF. CDR3 nucleotide sequence: TGTGCCAGCAGGGGCCCGGGGGGGATTCAAGAGACCCAGTACTTC.

The gene calls are TRBV27 and TRBJ2-5, with D maybe TRBD1 (6 bases). The CDR3 sequence is 12 residues long. V was cut by 7 bases and J by 9 bases, with 15 bases left in between. Germline V lookup: CDR1 MNHEY, CDR2 SMNVEV (reference sequence). The CDR3 loop reads CASTDSKRSQYF. CDR3 nucleotides: TGTGCCAGCACGGACAGCAAGAGATCCCAGTACTTC.

The chain employs TRBV3-1 (or the pseudogene TRBV3-2) and TRBJ1-2, with TRBD1 as a possible D gene (6 bases). The germline V gene encodes CDR1 LGHDT and CDR2 YNNKEL (reference sequence). V dropped 0 bases and J dropped 4 bases, with 9 bases sitting between them. CDR3 length: 14 residues. The CDR3 DNA reads as TGTGCCAGCAGCCAAGAGAGGACAGCCTATGGCTACACCTTC. It encodes CASSQERTAYGYTF.

The chain combines TRBV7-2 with TRBJ1-1; the D is unclear. The CDR3 is 13 amino acids. Germline-derived CDR1 and CDR2 are SGHTA and FQGNSA. The ends were cut back, 5 bases at V and 2 bases at J, with 9 bases in the middle. CDR3: CASSRSGNTEAFF. The CDR3 nucleotides read TGTGCCAGCAGCCGTTCAGGAAACACTGAAGCTTTCTTT.

The gene calls are TRBV7-9 and TRBJ1-2; TRBD1 might be the D (6 bases). This CDR3 region has 14 residues. With 3 bases removed from V and 6 bases from J, the gap between germline ends came to 14 bases. CDR1 SEHNR and CDR2 FQNEAQ come from the germline V gene (reference sequence). The CDR3 spells CASSLNREVDGYTF. CDR3 nucleotide sequence: TGTGCCAGCAGCTTGAACAGGGAAGTCGATGGCTACACCTTC.

The chain has TRBV7-2 and TRBJ1-1, with a tentative D call TRBD1 (6 bases). CDR3 length equals 14 residues. Germline loops: CDR1 SGHTA, CDR2 FQGNSA. V lost 5 bases, J lost 0 bases, and 10 bases lay in between. Here the CDR3 DNA reads TGTGCCAGCAGCCCACAGGGAATGAACACTGAAGCTTTCTTT. Translated: CASSPQGMNTEAFF.

The V gene is TRBV5-1, the J gene TRBJ1-1; D is unresolved. This CDR3 spans 14 amino acids. The germline gives CDR1 SGHRS, CDR2 YFSETQ. Trimming took 7 bases from V and 5 from J, leaving 18 bases between them. The CDR3 bases are TGCGCCAGCGCTACGGGATTCGGTGGGACTGAAGCTTTCTTT. It is translated as CASATGFGGTEAFF.

The chain is built from TRBV5-1 and TRBJ2-2; 11 nucleotides agree with TRBD2. CDR3 length equals 16 residues. The V gene end was trimmed by 3 bases and the J gene end by 2 bases; junction bases not matched to a gene: 3. Germline-derived CDR1 and CDR2 are SGHRS and YFSETQ. The CDR3 DNA reads TGCGCCAGCAGCTACCTAGCGGGGGGCAACACCGGGGAGCTGTTTTTT. The encoded protein is CASSYLAGGNTGELFF.

The chain uses TRBV7-9 and TRBJ1-5, with unresolved D. The CDR3 contains 13 residues. The V end lost 5 bases, the J end lost 4 bases, and 9 bases lay between the germline ends. Germline CDR1 SEHNR, CDR2 FQNEAQ (reference sequence). Written as DNA, the CDR3 is TGTGCCAGCAGCGGGGAGTTAAATCAGCCCCAGCATTTT. It is translated as CASSGELNQPQHF.

The rearrangement uses TRBV4-1 and TRBJ2-3; tentatively, D is TRBD1 (5 bases). The CDR3 has 15 amino acids. Germline lookup yields CDR1 MGHRA and CDR2 YSYEKL. The ends were cut back, 5 bases at V and 0 bases at J, with 12 bases in the middle. The CDR3 sequence: CASSAGFTSTDTQYF. In DNA form, the CDR3 reads TGCGCCAGCAGCGCAGGGTTTACTAGCACAGATACGCAGTATTTT.

The J gene is TRBJ1-3, the V gene TRBV28; possibly TRBD1 for D (5 bases). The CDR3 runs to 13 residues. Germline CDR1 and CDR2: MDHEN and SYDVKM. Trimming removed 6 bases at V and 4 bases at J, with 10 bases between. The CDR3 protein is CASRQGFGNTIYF. In DNA form, the CDR3 reads TGTGCCAGCAGGCAGGGTTTCGGAAACACCATATATTTT. The whole variable domain, filled in from reference TRBV28 and TRBJ1-3, reads DVKVTQSSRYLVKRTGEKVFLECVQDMDHENMFWYRQDPGLGLRLIYFSYDVKMKEKGDIPEGYSVSREKKERFSLILESASTNQTSMYLCASRQGFGNTIYFGEGSWLTVV.

CDR3 region: CASSSGTGEYSPLHF. CDR3 bases: TGTGCCAGCAGCTCGGGGACAGGGGAATATTCACCCCTCCACTTT. The rearrangement uses TRBV7-2 and TRBJ1-6; TRBD1 agrees at 10 bases. Trimming cost V 4 bases and J 8 bases; bases outside gene matches: 5. Germline V lookup: CDR1 SGHTA, CDR2 FQGNSA. This CDR3 comprises 15 residues.